This is a list of T cell receptor beta chains from one sample in a study of blood T cell repertoires in COVID-19. Profiled with immunoSEQ multiplex PCR; TCRdb holds only in-frame clones, not every one. The repertoire holds approximately 99,000 clones, with just over 70% as singletons. What was sequenced was peripheral blood. The receptor set was obtained from a woman aged 40 to 50 with acute or convalescent COVID-19. The CDR3 runs from the conserved cysteine through the conserved F or W. A D gene is named only where the DNA matches it firmly. Size tells how often a clone was seen (once, few, many) or the class of an expanded clone, and some rows leave it out.

d_call: .; j_call: TRBJ2-2; clone_size: .; v_call: TRBV5-6; cdr3_aa: CASNRGQTLRGELFF; cdr3_nt: TGTGCCAGCAACCGTGGACAGACCTTGAGAGGGGAGCTGTTTTTT
d_call: .; j_call: TRBJ2-7; clone_size: .; v_call: TRBV20-1; cdr3_aa: CSASLATYEQYF; cdr3_nt: TGCAGTGCTAGTCTGGCAACCTACGAGCAGTACTTC
d_call: TRBD1; j_call: TRBJ2-5; clone_size: .; v_call: TRBV18; cdr3_aa: CASSPRSGGSLTGSGETQYF; cdr3_nt: TGTGCCAGCTCACCACGATCAGGGGGCAGTCTCACGGGCTCGGGGGAGACCCAGTACTTC
d_call: TRBD2; j_call: TRBJ2-2; clone_size: many; v_call: TRBV3-1/TRBV3-2; cdr3_aa: CASSQVGGTSYGELFF; cdr3_nt: TGTGCCAGCAGCCAAGTAGGGGGGACTAGCTATGGGGAGCTGTTTTTT
d_call: .; j_call: TRBJ1-1; clone_size: .; v_call: TRBV6-5; cdr3_aa: CASRGVISEAFF; cdr3_nt: TGTGCCAGCAGGGGCGTCATCAGTGAAGCTTTCTTT
d_call: .; j_call: TRBJ1-1; clone_size: .; v_call: TRBV3-1/TRBV3-2; cdr3_aa: CASSQDPTGNTEAFF; cdr3_nt: TGTGCCAGCAGCCAAGATCCGACAGGAAACACTGAAGCTTTCTTT
d_call: TRBD1; j_call: TRBJ2-5; clone_size: .; v_call: TRBV28; cdr3_aa: CASSLAGQGKETQYF; cdr3_nt: TGTGCCAGCAGTTTGGCGGGACAGGGGAAAGAGACCCAGTACTTC
d_call: TRBD1; j_call: TRBJ1-4; clone_size: .; v_call: TRBV5-1; cdr3_aa: CASSRDRGNEKLFF; cdr3_nt: TGCGCCAGCAGCCGGGACAGGGGCAATGAAAAACTGTTTTTT
d_call: .; j_call: TRBJ2-2; clone_size: .; v_call: TRBV7-3; cdr3_aa: CASSLTGLGGTGELFF; cdr3_nt: TGTGCCAGCAGCTTAACGGGGCTAGGTGGCACCGGGGAGCTGTTTTTT
d_call: TRBD1; j_call: TRBJ2-1; clone_size: .; v_call: TRBV7-2; cdr3_aa: CASSLWGQGLWNEQFF; cdr3_nt: TGTGCCAGCAGCTTGTGGGGACAGGGGCTGTGGAATGAGCAGTTCTTC
d_call: .; j_call: TRBJ1-5; clone_size: .; v_call: TRBV6-5; cdr3_aa: CASSSTTGNQPQHF; cdr3_nt: TGTGCCAGCAGTTCCACGACGGGTAATCAGCCCCAGCATTTT
d_call: .; j_call: TRBJ1-1; clone_size: .; v_call: TRBV15; cdr3_aa: CATSPSYTEAFF; cdr3_nt: TGTGCCACCTCCCCTTCGTATACTGAAGCTTTCTTT
d_call: .; j_call: TRBJ2-7; clone_size: .; v_call: TRBV3-1/TRBV3-2; cdr3_aa: CASSQDWGANRGSYEQYF; cdr3_nt: TGTGCCAGCAGCCAAGATTGGGGAGCGAACCGGGGCTCCTACGAGCAGTACTTC
d_call: .; j_call: TRBJ2-5; clone_size: .; v_call: TRBV6-2/TRBV6-3; cdr3_aa: CASSPLGRETQYF; cdr3_nt: TGTGCCAGCAGTCCCCTAGGGAGAGAGACCCAGTACTTC
d_call: .; j_call: TRBJ2-7; clone_size: .; v_call: TRBV18; cdr3_aa: CASSPPGRVYEQYF; cdr3_nt: TGTGCCAGCTCACCACCGGGCAGGGTCTACGAGCAGTACTTC
d_call: .; j_call: TRBJ2-5; clone_size: .; v_call: TRBV5-1; cdr3_aa: CASSLAKGQPQETQYF; cdr3_nt: TGCGCCAGCAGCTTGGCCAAAGGACAGCCCCAAGAGACCCAGTACTTC
d_call: TRBD1; j_call: TRBJ1-5; clone_size: many; v_call: TRBV28; cdr3_aa: CASRTGWTEPQHF; cdr3_nt: TGTGCCAGTCGGACAGGGTGGACGGAGCCCCAGCATTTT
d_call: .; j_call: TRBJ2-1; clone_size: .; v_call: TRBV12-3/TRBV12-4; cdr3_aa: CASSLVDEQFF; cdr3_nt: TGTGCCAGCAGTTTAGTCGATGAGCAGTTCTTC